The T cell receptor (beta chain) under discussion was sequenced for a study of PD-1 blockade in classical Hodgkin lymphoma. This clone appeared once. Its antigen is as yet unknown. Study results and caveats: By C4D1 there was a significant rise in CD4+ TCR diversity but not in CD8+ TCR diversity.

Relapses following autologous stem cell transplantation were seen in all patients, with brentuximab vedotin exposure varying. Sequenced by immunoSEQ multiplex PCR; TCRdb stores in-frame clones only, minus some. The sample yields 15,000 or so clones, under 90% seen once. V was cut by 4 bases and J by 8 bases, with 10 bases left in between. CDR3 length: 12 amino acids. Germline CDR1 and CDR2: SGHRS and YFSETQ. This receptor was identified in a human donor with classical Hodgkin lymphoma. This chain links TRBV5-1 with TRBJ2-1, with D perhaps TRBD1 or TRBD2 (6 bases each). Specimen: peripheral blood mononuclear cells (PBMCs), collected at baseline. The CDR3 DNA sequence: TGCGCCAGCAGCGGAGGGGGGTATGAGCAGTTCTTC. Protein: CASSGGGYEQFF.